Listed below are T cell receptor beta chains from one sample, sequenced in a study of blood T cell repertoires in COVID-19. Data came from immunoSEQ multiplex PCR; TCRdb stores just in-frame clones and leaves some out. The table has 200,000 to 250,000 clones, around 83% seen once; the top ten hold roughly 10%. The specimen was peripheral blood. Receptors were obtained from a man older than 75 with acute or convalescent COVID-19. Each CDR3 is given with its conserved first and last residue. Fields, in order: D gene, J gene, V gene, clone size, CDR3 length, CDR3 protein, CDR3 DNA. The D gene is left open where the match is weak. Only part of the rows carry a size: once, few, many, or a class if the clone is expanded.

d_call: .; j_call: TRBJ1-5; v_call: TRBV24-1; clone_size: .; cdr3_length: 16; cdr3_aa: CATSDPQQGGNQPQHF; cdr3_nt: TGTGCCACCAGTGATCCCCAACAGGGCGGCAATCAGCCCCAGCATTTT
d_call: TRBD1; j_call: TRBJ2-7; v_call: TRBV12-5; clone_size: .; cdr3_length: 17; cdr3_aa: CASGLVIGTGGSYEQYF; cdr3_nt: TGTGCTAGTGGTTTGGTAATCGGGACAGGGGGTTCCTACGAGCAGTACTTC
d_call: TRBD2; j_call: TRBJ2-1; v_call: TRBV5-1; clone_size: .; cdr3_length: 15; cdr3_aa: CASSSGTSGTHEQFF; cdr3_nt: TGCGCCAGCAGCTCCGGGACTAGCGGGACCCATGAGCAGTTCTTC
d_call: .; j_call: TRBJ1-5; v_call: TRBV5-8; clone_size: .; cdr3_length: 15; cdr3_aa: CASSTPPGLRQPQHF; cdr3_nt: TGTGCCAGCAGCACCCCTCCAGGGCTGAGGCAGCCCCAGCATTTT
d_call: TRBD1; j_call: TRBJ1-2; v_call: TRBV19; clone_size: .; cdr3_length: 15; cdr3_aa: CASNSRDRGDYGYTF; cdr3_nt: TGTGCCAGTAACTCTCGGGACAGGGGTGACTATGGCTACACCTTC
d_call: TRBD2; j_call: TRBJ2-7; v_call: TRBV28; clone_size: .; cdr3_length: 15; cdr3_aa: CASSSSAGGSYEQYF; cdr3_nt: TGTGCCAGCAGCTCCTCAGCGGGGGGGTCGTACGAGCAGTACTTC
d_call: .; j_call: TRBJ1-2; v_call: TRBV20-1; clone_size: few; cdr3_length: 13; cdr3_aa: CSASSSQLYGYTF; cdr3_nt: TGCAGTGCTAGTTCATCACAGCTCTATGGCTACACCTTC
d_call: .; j_call: TRBJ2-7; v_call: TRBV6-2/TRBV6-3; clone_size: .; cdr3_length: 14; cdr3_aa: CASSPGLEPYEQYF; cdr3_nt: TGTGCCAGCAGCCCAGGACTCGAGCCCTACGAGCAGTACTTC
d_call: .; j_call: TRBJ1-1; v_call: TRBV30; clone_size: few; cdr3_length: 12; cdr3_aa: CAWRWGGTEAFF; cdr3_nt: TGTGCCTGGAGATGGGGAGGCACTGAAGCTTTCTTT
d_call: TRBD1; j_call: TRBJ2-7; v_call: TRBV3-1/TRBV3-2; clone_size: .; cdr3_length: 16; cdr3_aa: CASSQEPGQASYEQYF; cdr3_nt: TGTGCCAGCAGCCAAGAACCGGGACAGGCATCCTACGAGCAGTACTTC
d_call: .; j_call: TRBJ1-6; v_call: TRBV6-2/TRBV6-3; clone_size: .; cdr3_length: 14; cdr3_aa: CASSYFGGNSPLHF; cdr3_nt: TGTGCCAGCAGTTACTTTGGGGGGAATTCACCCCTCCACTTT
d_call: .; j_call: TRBJ1-1; v_call: TRBV30; clone_size: once; cdr3_length: 16; cdr3_aa: CAWSRSWGELNTEAFF; cdr3_nt: TGTGCCTGGAGTCGGTCTTGGGGGGAGTTGAACACTGAAGCTTTCTTT
d_call: .; j_call: TRBJ1-5; v_call: TRBV28; clone_size: .; cdr3_length: 14; cdr3_aa: CASTYGRVNQPQHF; cdr3_nt: TGTGCCAGCACCTATGGCAGGGTCAATCAGCCCCAGCATTTT
d_call: .; j_call: TRBJ1-2; v_call: TRBV6-6; clone_size: .; cdr3_length: 14; cdr3_aa: CASRRPKANYGYTF; cdr3_nt: TGTGCCAGCAGGCGGCCGAAAGCTAACTATGGCTACACCTTC
d_call: .; j_call: TRBJ1-1; v_call: TRBV6-2/TRBV6-3; clone_size: .; cdr3_length: 15; cdr3_aa: CASSLGGRLWTEAFF; cdr3_nt: TGTGCCAGCAGTTTGGGGGGGCGCCTCTGGACTGAAGCTTTCTTT
d_call: TRBD1; j_call: TRBJ2-7; v_call: TRBV14; clone_size: .; cdr3_length: 14; cdr3_aa: CASSRGQGTYEQYF; cdr3_nt: TGTGCCAGCAGCCGCGGACAGGGGACCTACGAGCAGTACTTC
d_call: .; j_call: TRBJ1-1; v_call: TRBV7-9; clone_size: .; cdr3_length: 14; cdr3_aa: CASRHTGIDTEAFF; cdr3_nt: TGTGCCAGCAGGCATACAGGGATCGACACTGAAGCTTTCTTT
d_call: .; j_call: TRBJ2-7; v_call: TRBV6-5; clone_size: .; cdr3_length: 16; cdr3_aa: CASSYSIPVRGNEQYF; cdr3_nt: TGTGCCAGCAGTTACTCGATTCCCGTACGGGGGAACGAGCAGTACTTC
d_call: TRBD1; j_call: TRBJ1-2; v_call: TRBV5-1; clone_size: .; cdr3_length: 13; cdr3_aa: CASSLQGADGYTF; cdr3_nt: TGCGCCAGCAGCTTGCAGGGGGCGGATGGCTACACCTTC
d_call: .; j_call: TRBJ1-1; v_call: TRBV6-6; clone_size: .; cdr3_length: 14; cdr3_aa: CASSLMTGNTEAFF; cdr3_nt: TGTGCCAGCAGTTTAATGACAGGGAACACTGAAGCTTTCTTT